The T cell receptor (beta chain) described here comes from a study of blood T cell repertoires in COVID-19. Sequenced by immunoSEQ multiplex PCR; TCRdb stores in-frame clones only, minus some. The sample lists roughly 350,000 clones; 87% were seen once. Seattle patients were enrolled during active infection and followed longitudinally. The CDR3 consists of 17 residues. CDR1 LNHDA and CDR2 SQIVND come from the germline V gene (reference sequence). With 3 bases clipped from V and 3 bases from J, the junction kept 10 bases outside the gene matches. Sequencing input: peripheral blood. The chain carries TRBV19 and TRBJ2-7, with 11 bases identical to TRBD2. The TCR was taken from a woman in her fifties or sixties with COVID-19, enrolled during active disease. DNA for the CDR3: TGTGCCAGTAGTATTCACCAAGGGACTAGCGGACTCTACGAGCAGTACTTC. Its translation: CASSIHQGTSGLYEQYF.